The 32 T cell receptor beta chains reported below all come from one sample, sequenced in a study of control samples from healthy donors and cancer patients. TCRdb's table, derived via immunoSEQ multiplex PCR, lists solely in-frame clones and lacks some. The sample yields over 120,000 clones, about 95% seen once. The material sequenced was PBMCs. The receptors stem from a man in his 60s with colorectal cancer.

The gene calls are TRBV3-1 (or the pseudogene TRBV3-2) and TRBJ1-1, with 7 nucleotides matching TRBD1. Germline CDR1 is LGHDT and CDR2 is YNNKEL (reference sequence). CDR3 length: 14 residues. V shed 1 base and J 1 base; nucleotides not matched to a gene: 0. CDR3 nucleotides: TGTGCCAGCAGCCAAGGGGACAGGAACACTGAAGCTTTCTTT. Translating it yields CASSQGDRNTEAFF.

CDR3 in DNA: TGTGCCAGCAGCCCGGCTAGCGGGGGGGCCTATGAGCAGTTCTTC. Its translation is CASSPASGGAYEQFF. The chain carries TRBV7-2 and TRBJ2-1; 12 bases agree with TRBD2. Looked up from germline, CDR1 is SGHTA and CDR2 is FQGNSA. This CDR3 spans 15 amino acids. With 5 bases clipped from V and 8 bases from J, the junction kept 7 bases outside the gene matches.

CDR3 sequence reads: CASSGRTWVVSPLHF. The DNA of the CDR3 is TGTGCCAGCAGCGGCAGGACCTGGGTCGTTTCACCCCTCCACTTT. J is TRBJ1-6 and V is TRBV7-2; the D is unclear. Trimming pared 5 bases from V and 9 bases from J, leaving 17 bases between. This CDR3 region has 15 residues. The V gene's germline CDR1 is SGHTA and CDR2 FQGNSA.

The chain has TRBV7-6 and TRBJ2-6; 8 nucleotides line up with TRBD1. J gave up 3 bases and V 5 bases, and 6 bases lay outside the gene matches. The length of the CDR3 is 16 residues. Germline V gives CDR1 SGHVS, CDR2 FNYEAQ. CDR3 region: CASSPAGGVGANVLTF. In DNA, the CDR3 is TGTGCCAGCAGCCCCGCAGGGGGCGTTGGGGCCAACGTCCTGACTTTC. Full variable domain (rest looked up from reference TRBV7-6 and TRBJ2-6): GAGVSQSPRYKVTKRGQDVALRCDPISGHVSLYWYRQALGQGPEFLTYFNYEAQQDKSGLPNDRFSAERPEGSISTLTIQRTEQRDSAMYRCASSPAGGVGANVLTFGAGSRLTVL.

J is TRBJ1-4 and V is TRBV30, with D unresolved. The CDR3 consists of 13 residues. Germline lookup yields CDR1 GTSNPN and CDR2 SVGIG (reference sequence). Trimming took 2 bases from V and 7 from J, leaving 11 bases between them. CDR3 loop: CAWSSFGPEKLFF. The CDR3, as DNA: TGTGCCTGGAGTTCTTTCGGGCCTGAAAAACTGTTTTTT.

The V and J genes are TRBV3-1 (or the pseudogene TRBV3-2) and TRBJ1-5; D not certain. Germline CDR1 is LGHDT and CDR2 is YNNKEL (reference sequence). V was trimmed by 2 bases and J by 6 bases, leaving 8 bases between them. The CDR3 extends over 13 amino acids. The CDR3 protein is CASSQSYSQPQHF. DNA for the CDR3: TGTGCCAGCAGCCAATCTTATTCTCAGCCCCAGCATTTT.

This clone was picked up one time. V is TRBV18 and J is TRBJ2-3; TRBD2 agrees at 13 bases. CDR1 and CDR2 from the germline V gene are KGHSH and LQKENI. V trimming: 4 bases; J trimming: 6 bases; junction bases outside the gene matches: 1. The CDR3 consists of 14 residues. The CDR3 coding sequence is TGTGCCAGCTCACGGACTAGCGGGGGTGATACGCAGTATTTT. It yields the protein CASSRTSGGDTQYF. The complete variable domain, with remaining parts taken from reference TRBV18 and TRBJ2-3, reads NAGVMQNPRHLVRRRGQEARLRCSPMKGHSHVYWYRQLPEEGLKFMVYLQKENIIDESGMPKERFSAEFPKEGPSILRIQQVVRGDSAAYFCASSRTSGGDTQYFGPGTRLTVL.

The rearrangement joins TRBV5-4 to TRBJ2-3; 10 nucleotides match TRBD2. The CDR3 has 17 residues. Trimming cost V 3 bases and J 7 bases; bases outside gene matches: 14. Germline V gives CDR1 SGHNT, CDR2 YYREEE (reference sequence). The CDR3 is CASSSRRQRGGVNTQYF. The CDR3 DNA follows: TGTGCCAGCAGCTCGCGGCGGCAGCGGGGGGGCGTAAATACGCAGTATTTT.

The V and J genes are TRBV18 and TRBJ1-1; 9 bases line up with TRBD1. This CDR3 region has 16 residues. The germline V gene encodes CDR1 KGHSH and CDR2 LQKENI. Trimming took 0 bases from V and 5 from J; bases not matched to a gene: 7. The chain's CDR3 is CASSPPEGQGGTEAFF. DNA of the CDR3: TGTGCCAGCTCACCACCGGAGGGACAGGGAGGAACTGAAGCTTTCTTT.

The V and J genes are TRBV4-3 and TRBJ2-2, with D maybe TRBD1 (5 bases). The V gene lost 1 base and the J gene lost 5 bases, with 8 bases spanning the gap. The CDR3 has 14 amino acids. Germline V gene data show CDR1 as LGHNA and CDR2 as YSLEER. The CDR3 is CASSQGQGTGELFF. In DNA form, the CDR3 reads TGCGCCAGCAGCCAAGGTCAGGGTACCGGGGAGCTGTTTTTT.

The genes are TRBV6-5 and TRBJ2-3, with TRBD2 as a possible D gene (6 bases). Per the germline V gene, CDR1 is MNHEY and CDR2 is SVGAGI. Trimming took off 8 bases at V and 3 bases at J, with 9 bases between the two ends. The CDR3 is 12 amino acids. The CDR3 bases are TGTGCCAGCGGACTAATGACAGATACGCAGTATTTT. Translated, it gives CASGLMTDTQYF.

This sequence joins TRBV29-1 and TRBJ1-2, with 7 bases that match TRBD1. The CDR3 is 14 residues long. V lost 4 bases, J lost 4 bases, and 9 bases stayed unmatched. Germline V gene lookup returns CDR1 SQVTM and CDR2 ANQGSEA. CDR3 sequence (DNA): TGCAGCGTTGGGACAGGTCCGACCTTCTATGGCTACACCTTC. Protein product: CSVGTGPTFYGYTF.

The J gene is TRBJ2-2, the V gene TRBV5-1; 8 nucleotides line up with TRBD1. The CDR3 totals 14 residues. Germline assignment: CDR1 SGHRS and CDR2 YFSETQ. The junction had 7 bases not matched to a gene; V was cut back by 6 bases and J by 6 bases. The CDR3 loop reads CASTSQGASGELFF. The CDR3 region has the DNA TGCGCCAGCACGAGTCAGGGGGCGTCCGGGGAGCTGTTTTTT.

The CDR3 here is CASSLVAASGTNTEAFF. CDR3 DNA sequence: TGTGCCAGCAGCTTAGTGGCGGCCTCGGGAACTAACACTGAAGCTTTCTTT. The chain employs TRBV7-2 and TRBJ1-1; D is uncertain. V was shortened by 1 base and J by 2 bases, with 17 bases between the two germline ends. Germline lookup yields CDR1 SGHTA and CDR2 FQGNSA. The CDR3 has 17 amino acids.

This sequence joins TRBV11-2 and TRBJ2-7, with 11 nucleotides matching TRBD2. Trimming removed 3 bases from V and 2 bases from J; junction bases left unmatched: 0. The CDR3 totals 14 residues. CDR1 and CDR2 (germline): SGHAT, FQNNGV. Here the CDR3 reads CASSFSGGAYEQYF. DNA of the CDR3: TGTGCCAGCAGCTTTAGCGGGGGGGCCTACGAGCAGTACTTC.

With regard to this clone: One end of the junction fails to match germline, which may point to a read error. V is TRBV12-3 or TRBV12-4 and J is TRBJ1-2, with TRBD1 as a possible D gene (5 bases). This CDR3 is built from 10 residues. CDR3 DNA: TGTGCCAGCAGTCTAAGACAGCCCGCCTTC. Amino acid sequence: CASSLRQPAF.

The chain joins TRBV6-5 to TRBJ1-5; D not certain. V shed 4 bases and J shed 0 bases, with 4 bases lying between them. This CDR3 has 13 amino acids. Germline lookup yields CDR1 MNHEY and CDR2 SVGAGI. CDR3 coding DNA: TGTGCCAGCAGTTCTCGTAGCAATCAGCCCCAGCATTTT. The encoded protein is CASSSRSNQPQHF.

The count of this clone is one. V is TRBV7-2 and J is TRBJ2-3; a weak D match, TRBD2 (5 bases). V lost 5 bases, J lost 6 bases, and 18 bases lay in between. The germline V gene has CDR1 SGHTA and CDR2 FQGNSA. The CDR3 has 15 amino acids. The CDR3 loop is CASSPSWSGFDTQYF. The CDR3 region has the DNA TGTGCCAGCAGCCCCAGCTGGTCGGGGTTTGATACGCAGTATTTT. The full variable domain, rest sourced from reference TRBV7-2 and TRBJ2-3, is GAGVSQSPSNKVTEKGKDVELRCDPISGHTALYWYRQSLGQGLEFLIYFQGNSAPDKSGLPSDRFSAERTGGSVSTLTIQRTQQEDSAVYLCASSPSWSGFDTQYFGPGTRLTVL.

V usage is TRBV9 and J usage is TRBJ2-1, with D possibly being TRBD2 (5 bases). The CDR3 sequence is 16 residues long. Germline V gene lookup returns CDR1 SGDLS and CDR2 YYNGEE. The V and J ends lost 2 bases and 0 bases respectively, with 12 bases between them. CDR3 DNA: TGTGCCAGCAGCGTCACCAGCGGCAGCTCCTACAATGAGCAGTTCTTC. Translation gives CASSVTSGSSYNEQFF.

The gene calls are TRBV12-3 or TRBV12-4 and TRBJ2-7; a possible D gene is TRBD2 (6 bases). The length of the CDR3 is 13 residues. The V end lost 3 bases, the J end lost 4 bases, and 10 bases lay between the germline ends. The DNA for the CDR3 is TGTGCCAGCAGTTTTGGAGGGGAGTACGAGCAGTACTTC. The encoded protein is CASSFGGEYEQYF.

This clone appeared once. V is TRBV5-1 and J is TRBJ2-1, with D maybe TRBD1 (5 bases). The CDR3 spans 15 residues. The germline V gene has CDR1 SGHRS and CDR2 YFSETQ. The V gene lost 4 bases and the J gene lost 0 bases, with 11 bases spanning the gap. CDR3 residues: CASSPDIYSYNEQFF. CDR3 DNA sequence: TGCGCCAGCAGCCCGGACATTTACTCCTACAATGAGCAGTTCTTC.

This rearrangement joins TRBV27 to TRBJ1-1; D uncertain. The CDR3 spans 16 residues. V lost 2 bases and J lost 0, with 13 bases in between. Per germline, CDR1 MNHEY and CDR2 SMNVEV (reference sequence). This CDR3 reads CASSLRPGGMNTEAFF. For the CDR3, the DNA is TGTGCCAGCAGTTTAAGGCCGGGAGGGATGAACACTGAAGCTTTCTTT.

This clone appeared a single time. This CDR3 reads CASSQIHLAGNEKLFF. The CDR3 DNA follows: TGTGCCAGCAGCCAAATTCACCTAGCCGGGAATGAAAAACTGTTTTTT. The chain recombines TRBV14 with TRBJ1-4; D remains ambiguous. This CDR3 contains 16 residues. V lost 2 bases to trimming and J lost 5 bases, with 15 bases between them. CDR1 is SGHDN and CDR2 is FVKESK in the germline V gene.

This chain uses TRBV6-1 with TRBJ1-5, with no clear D. The germline gives CDR1 MNHNS, CDR2 SASEGT. The CDR3 runs to 19 residues. Trimming shortened V by 4 bases and J by 0 bases, and 22 bases separated the two germline ends. The chain's CDR3 is CASSARRPGFEYSNQPQHF. The CDR3 DNA reads as TGTGCCAGCAGTGCCCGACGCCCCGGATTTGAGTATAGCAATCAGCCCCAGCATTTT.

This chain connects TRBV5-8 to TRBJ1-1; no definite D call. Per the germline V gene, CDR1 is SGHTS and CDR2 is YDEGEE. The V end was cut by 4 bases, the J end by 0 bases, with 10 bases between. This CDR3 has 14 amino acids. CDR3 protein: CASSLQTMNTEAFF. CDR3 in DNA: TGTGCCAGCAGCCTACAGACAATGAACACTGAAGCTTTCTTT.

The chain is built from TRBV5-1 and TRBJ1-1; 8 positions agree with TRBD1. With V trimmed by 2 bases and J by 5 bases, 8 bases remained unmatched. CDR1 is SGHRS and CDR2 is YFSETQ in the germline V gene. The CDR3 covers 15 residues. The CDR3 nucleotides read TGCGCCAGCAGCTTAACAGGGGGAGCGTTGACTGAAGCTTTCTTT. Translating it yields CASSLTGGALTEAFF. Drawing the rest from reference TRBV5-1 and TRBJ1-1, the complete variable domain is KAGVTQTPRYLIKTRGQQVTLSCSPISGHRSVSWYQQTPGQGLQFLFEYFSETQRNKGNFPGRFSGRQFSNSRSEMNVSTLELGDSALYLCASSLTGGALTEAFFGQGTRLTVV.

The chain carries TRBV6-2 or TRBV6-3 and TRBJ1-3; no definite D call. The CDR3 runs 15 residues. Germline V CDR1 and CDR2: MNHEY, SVGEGT. Trimming left V 0 bases short and J 0 bases short, with 6 bases between. CDR3: CASSYSWGSGNTIYF. DNA for the CDR3: TGTGCCAGCAGTTACTCGTGGGGCTCTGGAAACACCATATATTTT.

Concerning this clone: Germline and junction disagree at one end, which may indicate a read error. The V gene is TRBV4-1, the J gene TRBJ2-5; tentative D call: TRBD2 (5 bases). The germline CDR1 and CDR2 sequences are MGHRA and YSYEKL. This CDR3 has 15 residues. DNA of the CDR3: TGCGCCAGCAGCCAAGGTGCTAGCCCTCAAGGGACCCAGTACTTC. Translated: CASSQGASPQGTQYF.

The genes are TRBV30 and TRBJ2-5; 7 bases map to TRBD1. This CDR3 spans 12 amino acids. Germline V gene data show CDR1 as GTSNPN and CDR2 as SVGIG (reference sequence). J gave up 1 base and V 5 bases, and 1 base lay outside the gene matches. This CDR3 reads CAWDRAQETQYF. In nucleotides, the CDR3 is TGTGCCTGGGACAGGGCCCAAGAGACCCAGTACTTC.

The chain joins TRBV7-8 to TRBJ2-2; D might be TRBD1 (6 bases). Germline CDR1 is SGHVS and CDR2 is FQNEAQ. The CDR3 runs 16 residues. V shed 0 bases and J shed 1 base, with 9 bases lying between them. CDR3: CASSLAPTGNTGELFF. CDR3 nucleotides: TGTGCCAGCAGCTTAGCGCCGACAGGGAACACCGGGGAGCTGTTTTTT.

This clone was picked up one time. The CDR3, as DNA: TGTGCCAGCAGCCCTGGACAGGGGGCCCCTAGGAATGAGCAGTTCTTC. Protein sequence: CASSPGQGAPRNEQFF. The chain employs TRBV14 and TRBJ2-1, with TRBD1 matching 11 bases. J lost 7 bases, V lost 4 bases, and 9 bases had no gene match. The germline V gene has CDR1 SGHDN and CDR2 FVKESK. This CDR3 contains 16 residues.

The chain joins TRBV25-1 to TRBJ1-2, with D unclear. This CDR3 spans 10 amino acids. Germline lookup yields CDR1 MGHDK and CDR2 SYGVNS. V dropped 2 bases and J dropped 6 bases, with 1 base sitting between them. The CDR3 sequence is CASSEDGYTF. The CDR3 region has the DNA TGTGCCAGCAGTGAAGATGGCTACACCTTC.